Listed below are T cell receptor beta chains from one sample, sequenced in a study of blood T cell repertoires in COVID-19. Assay used: immunoSEQ multiplex PCR; TCRdb lists only in-frame clones, some missing. The sample contains more than 150,000 clones, about nine tenths of which appear only once. Material: peripheral blood. These receptors came from a man between 65 and 85 years old with active or convalescent COVID-19. The CDR3 runs from the conserved cysteine through the conserved F or W. A D gene is named only where the DNA matches it firmly. Rows may omit the clone size; those that give it use once, few, many or a size class.

>-|-|TRBJ1-5|TRBV28
CASSYDSQPQHF
TGTGCCAGCAGTTACGACAGTCAGCCCCAGCATTTT
>-|-|TRBJ1-2|TRBV6-6
CASSPTTVPFYGYTF
TGTGCCAGCAGCCCAACGACAGTTCCCTTCTATGGCTACACCTTC
>TRBD2|-|TRBJ2-3|TRBV7-9
CASRRAGGTDTQYF
TGTGCCAGCAGGCGAGCGGGGGGCACAGATACGCAGTATTTT
>-|-|TRBJ2-7|TRBV18
CASSPGGPGEAYEQYF
TGTGCCAGCTCACCGGGGGGTCCGGGAGAAGCCTACGAGCAGTACTTC
>-|few|TRBJ1-1|TRBV29-1
CSVEEGSGNEAFF
TGCAGCGTTGAAGAAGGGTCAGGGAATGAAGCTTTCTTT
>TRBD1|-|TRBJ1-2|TRBV9
CASHSGTGGGYTF
TGTGCCAGCCACTCCGGGACAGGAGGGGGCTACACCTTC
>-|once|TRBJ2-5|TRBV9
CASSFRQVQETQYF
TGTGCCAGCAGCTTCCGACAGGTACAAGAGACCCAGTACTTC
>TRBD1|-|TRBJ1-2|TRBV4-3
CASSQAPGQGIYGYTF
TGCGCCAGCAGCCAAGCCCCAGGACAGGGTATTTATGGCTACACCTTC
>TRBD1|-|TRBJ1-2|TRBV5-4
CASSSPPGQGDYGYTF
TGTGCCAGCAGCTCACCACCGGGACAGGGGGACTATGGCTACACCTTC
>TRBD1|once|TRBJ1-2|TRBV7-9
CATPREGGNYGYTF
TGTGCCACACCTAGAGAAGGGGGCAACTATGGCTACACCTTC
>TRBD1|-|TRBJ1-2|TRBV6-2/TRBV6-3
CASSLRTGSYGYTF
TGTGCCAGCAGTCTCCGGACAGGGAGCTATGGCTACACCTTC
>-|-|TRBJ1-4|TRBV15
CATSRVILRQWPSANEKLFF
TGTGCCACCAGCAGAGTGATTTTGAGACAGTGGCCTTCCGCTAATGAAAAACTGTTTTTT
>TRBD1|-|TRBJ2-4|TRBV19
CASSTGRQGGPKNIQYF
TGTGCCAGTAGTACCGGGAGACAGGGGGGACCCAAAAACATTCAGTACTTC
>-|-|TRBJ2-7|TRBV18
CASSPPVGESDAYEQYF
TGTGCCAGCTCACCACCGGTAGGGGAAAGCGACGCCTACGAGCAGTACTTC
>TRBD1|few|TRBJ1-5|TRBV2
CASRKRPGQVSNQPQHF
TGTGCCAGCAGGAAGCGACCGGGACAGGTTAGCAATCAGCCCCAGCATTTT
>-|-|TRBJ1-1|TRBV29-1
CSVSAGNTEAFF
TGCAGCGTTTCAGCGGGGAACACTGAAGCTTTCTTT
>TRBD1|few|TRBJ1-3|TRBV5-5
CASSLDRVSGNTIYF
TGTGCCAGCAGCTTAGACAGGGTTTCTGGAAACACCATATATTTT
>TRBD1|-|TRBJ1-6|TRBV18
CASSPPGTVGGSPLHF
TGTGCCAGCTCACCACCAGGGACAGTAGGGGGTTCACCCCTCCACTTT
>-|-|TRBJ1-1|TRBV5-4
CASSADTLNTEAFF
TGTGCCAGCAGCGCTGACACCCTGAACACTGAAGCTTTCTTT
>TRBD2|once|TRBJ2-1|TRBV19
CASSLAAGGLDEQFF
TGTGCCAGTAGCCTCGCGGCGGGAGGGCTTGATGAGCAGTTCTTC
>-|-|TRBJ1-5|TRBV7-2
CASSLVTDSNQPQHF
TGTGCCAGCAGCTTAGTTACAGATAGCAATCAGCCCCAGCATTTT
>TRBD1|-|TRBJ1-1|TRBV6-2/TRBV6-3
CASSYSNRGPEAFF
TGTGCCAGCAGTTACTCGAACAGGGGGCCTGAAGCTTTCTTT
>TRBD2|-|TRBJ2-7|TRBV7-8
CASSPRASGGYEQYF
TGTGCCAGCAGCCCGAGAGCTAGCGGGGGATACGAGCAGTACTTC
>TRBD2|-|TRBJ2-5|TRBV5-6
CASSLGFLAGGQETQYF
TGTGCCAGCAGCTTGGGATTCCTAGCGGGGGGGCAAGAGACCCAGTACTTC
>-|-|TRBJ2-7|TRBV28
CASSSPGTFYEQYF
TGTGCCAGCAGTTCCCCGGGTACTTTCTACGAGCAGTACTTC
>-|-|TRBJ2-2|TRBV7-9
CASTPMGRTGELFF
TGTGCCAGCACTCCTATGGGGCGTACCGGGGAGCTGTTTTTT
>-|-|TRBJ1-4|TRBV28
CASSSSVTNEKLFF
TGTGCCAGCAGCTCCAGCGTGACTAATGAAAAACTGTTTTTT
>-|-|TRBJ2-5|TRBV24-1
CATSDPWGVGSETQYF
TGTGCCACCAGTGATCCCTGGGGGGTCGGGTCAGAGACCCAGTACTTC
>-|-|TRBJ2-7|TRBV12-3/TRBV12-4
CASRGTTGGEQYF
TGTGCCAGCAGAGGGACAACTGGTGGGGAGCAGTACTTC
>-|-|TRBJ1-5|TRBV4-1
CASSPGADQPQHF
TGCGCCAGCAGCCCGGGAGCGGATCAGCCCCAGCATTTT
>TRBD2|-|TRBJ2-5|TRBV5-1
CASSLSSGGRETQYF
TGCGCCAGCAGCTTAAGCAGCGGGGGCCGAGAGACCCAGTACTTC
>TRBD1|-|TRBJ1-6|TRBV27
CASSGQGSSPLHF
TGTGCCAGCAGCGGACAGGGGAGTTCACCCCTCCACTTT
>-|-|TRBJ1-6|TRBV12-3/TRBV12-4
CASSNSGGSPLHF
TGTGCCAGCAGTAACTCAGGAGGCTCACCCCTCCACTTT
>-|-|TRBJ1-2|TRBV4-3
CASSQEFGAGAGYTF
TGCGCCAGCAGCCAAGAGTTTGGGGCAGGGGCTGGCTACACCTTC
>TRBD1|-|TRBJ2-1|TRBV9
CASSAQTGADEQFF
TGTGCCAGCAGCGCCCAGACAGGGGCGGATGAGCAGTTCTTC
>TRBD2|-|TRBJ2-3|TRBV9
CASSVAASGILDTQYF
TGTGCCAGCAGCGTAGCTGCTAGCGGGATATTAGATACGCAGTATTTT
>-|-|TRBJ2-6|TRBV7-2
CASSLGVSGANVLTF
TGTGCCAGCAGCTTAGGAGTCTCTGGGGCCAACGTCCTGACTTTC
>-|once|TRBJ2-7|TRBV28
CASSLLQVRYEQYF
TGTGCCAGCAGTTTATTACAGGTGAGGTACGAGCAGTACTTC
>TRBD1|-|TRBJ1-2|TRBV5-1
CASSEGQGPYGYTF
TGCGCCAGCAGCGAGGGACAGGGTCCCTATGGCTACACCTTC
>TRBD1|-|TRBJ1-5|TRBV7-8
CASSSGQGRSNQPQHF
TGTGCCAGCAGCTCGGGACAGGGTAGGAGCAATCAGCCCCAGCATTTT
>TRBD1|-|TRBJ1-5|TRBV24-1
CATSDSRDRGNQPQHF
TGTGCCACCAGTGATTCGCGGGACAGGGGCAATCAGCCCCAGCATTTT
>-|-|TRBJ1-3|TRBV5-1
CASSLSQGFGNTIYF
TGCGCCAGCAGCTTGTCCCAGGGTTTTGGAAACACCATATATTTT
>-|-|TRBJ1-5|TRBV19
CASSIRVSGQPQHF
TGTGCCAGTAGTATAAGAGTTTCAGGGCAGCCCCAGCATTTT
>TRBD1|-|TRBJ2-1|TRBV24-1
CATSDFRDRARNEQFF
TGTGCCACCAGTGATTTCCGGGACAGGGCAAGAAATGAGCAGTTCTTC
>-|-|TRBJ2-1|TRBV11-2
CASSLGFSSYNEQFF
TGTGCCAGCAGCTTAGGGTTTAGTTCCTACAATGAGCAGTTCTTC
>TRBD2|-|TRBJ2-5|TRBV30
CAWSHSGSLRETQYF
TGTGCCTGGAGTCACAGCGGGAGTCTAAGAGAGACCCAGTACTTC
>-|-|TRBJ1-2|TRBV5-1
CASSLARDFYGYTF
TGCGCCAGCAGCTTGGCCCGGGACTTCTATGGCTACACCTTC
>TRBD1|-|TRBJ1-5|TRBV2
CASSSRTGLSNQPQHF
TGTGCCAGCAGCTCTAGGACAGGTCTTAGCAATCAGCCCCAGCATTTT
>TRBD1|-|TRBJ2-3|TRBV11-2
CASSSPGQGVGQYF
TGTGCCAGCAGCTCCCCGGGACAGGGAGTTGGGCAGTATTTT
>-|many|TRBJ1-1|TRBV6-5
CASSYSGGRTEAFF
TGTGCCAGCAGTTACTCTGGAGGGAGAACTGAAGCTTTCTTT